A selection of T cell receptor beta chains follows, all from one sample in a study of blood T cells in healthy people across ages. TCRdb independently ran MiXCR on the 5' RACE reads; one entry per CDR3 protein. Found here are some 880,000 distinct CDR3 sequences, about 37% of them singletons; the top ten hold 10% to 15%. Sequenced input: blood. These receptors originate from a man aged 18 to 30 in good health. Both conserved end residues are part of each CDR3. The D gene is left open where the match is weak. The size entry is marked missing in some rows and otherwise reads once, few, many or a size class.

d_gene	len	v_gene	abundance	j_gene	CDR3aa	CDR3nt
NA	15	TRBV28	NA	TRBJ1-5	CASSSCRVSNQPQHF	TGTGCCAGCAGTTCATGTAGGGTTAGCAATCAGCCCCAGCATTTT
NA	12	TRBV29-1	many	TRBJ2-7	CSVGGRSEEQYF	TGCAGCGTTGGAGGGAGATCGGAAGAGCAGTACTTC
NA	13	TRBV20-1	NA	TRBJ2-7	CNAWTLSSYEQYF	TGCAATGCCTGGACCCTAAGCTCCTACGAGCAGTACTTC
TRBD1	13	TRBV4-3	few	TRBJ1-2	CASSRSDRGGNTF	TGCGCCAGCAGCCGATCAGACAGGGGGGGTAACACCTTC
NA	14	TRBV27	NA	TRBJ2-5	CASSLSEGRQTQYF	TGTGCCAGCAGTTTATCAGAGGGGCGGCAGACCCAGTACTTC
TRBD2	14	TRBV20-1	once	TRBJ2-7	CSASDSGAYNEQYF	TGCAGTGCTTCCGATAGCGGGGCGTACAATGAGCAGTACTTC
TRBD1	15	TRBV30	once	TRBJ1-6	CAYTGQGASNSPLHF	TGTGCCTACACAGGACAGGGGGCCTCTAATTCACCCCTCCACTTT
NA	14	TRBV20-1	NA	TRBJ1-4	CSARPRDANEKLFF	TGCAGTGCTAGACCCCGGGACGCTAATGAAAAACTGTTTTTT
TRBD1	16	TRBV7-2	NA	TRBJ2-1	CASSFVGQGEYNEQFF	TGTGCCAGCAGCTTTGTTGGACAGGGGGAATACAATGAGCAGTTCTTC
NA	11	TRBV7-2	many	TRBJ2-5	CASSLFPTQYF	TGTGCCAGCAGCTTATTCCCGACCCAGTACTTC
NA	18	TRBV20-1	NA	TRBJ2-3	CSARDNHRMPHVADTQYF	TGCAGTGCTAGGGATAACCACAGAATGCCGCACGTTGCAGATACGCAGTATTTT
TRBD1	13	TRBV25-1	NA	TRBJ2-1	CASSAPGQGKQFF	TGTGCCAGCAGTGCCCCGGGACAGGGGAAGCAGTTCTTC
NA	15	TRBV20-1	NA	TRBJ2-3	CSAKQPSGDSGPQYF	TGCAGTGCTAAACAACCTTCAGGGGATTCAGGTCCGCAGTATTTT
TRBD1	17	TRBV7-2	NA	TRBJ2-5	CASSPRTGQRYYNEQYF	TGTGCCAGCAGCCCACGGACAGGGCAAAGGTACTACAATGAGCAGTACTTC
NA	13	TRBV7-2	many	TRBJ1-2	CASSLSREDGYTF	TGTGCCAGCAGCTTAAGCAGGGAAGACGGCTACACCTTC
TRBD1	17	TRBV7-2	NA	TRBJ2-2	CASSPQTPGQGAGELFF	TGTGCCAGCAGCCCTCAAACACCGGGACAGGGGGCCGGGGAGCTGTTTTTT
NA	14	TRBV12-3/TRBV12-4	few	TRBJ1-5	CASSREGSNRPQHF	TGTGCCAGCTCCAGGGAGGGCAGCAATAGGCCCCAGCATTTT
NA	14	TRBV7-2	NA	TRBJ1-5	CASSRGQMDQPQHF	TGTGCCAGCAGCAGAGGACAGATGGATCAGCCCCAGCATTTT